The 26 T cell receptor beta chains reported below all come from one sample, sequenced in a study of monozygotic twins with cystic fibrosis. Assay: immunoSEQ multiplex PCR; the TCRdb copy retains only in-frame clones and omits some. The profile shows about 30,000 clones, around four fifths of them singletons. The sample was blood. These receptors all stem from a girl aged 2 to 9 with cystic fibrosis.

This clone occurred once. The J gene is TRBJ2-7, the V gene TRBV6-1, with a tentative D call TRBD1 (5 bases). The CDR3 is made up of 15 amino acids. The germline V gene encodes CDR1 MNHNS and CDR2 SASEGT. V was pared by 1 base and J by 0 bases, with 10 bases between. The CDR3 sequence: CASSEVRQHSYEQYF. DNA for the CDR3: TGTGCCAGCAGTGAAGTCCGACAGCACTCCTACGAGCAGTACTTC.

The gene calls are TRBV2 and TRBJ1-2; the D gene is possibly TRBD1 (5 bases). V was pared by 8 bases and J by 6 bases, with 22 bases between. CDR3 size: 15 residues. Germline values: CDR1 SNHLY, CDR2 FYNNEI. CDR3 in amino acids: CASLGYEGTSDGYTF. As DNA, the CDR3 is TGTGCCAGCTTAGGTTATGAGGGGACCTCTGATGGCTACACCTTC.

V gene TRBV19 combines with J gene TRBJ2-7; D not certain. V lost 5 bases, J lost 3 bases, and 17 bases lay in between. The CDR3 has 15 amino acids. The germline V gene encodes CDR1 LNHDA and CDR2 SQIVND (reference sequence). Written as DNA, the CDR3 is TGTGCCAGTAGTGGATTGGACGGGTCCCTCTACGAGCAGTACTTC. Residues: CASSGLDGSLYEQYF.

The chain recombines TRBV6-5 with TRBJ2-7, with D unresolved. The CDR3 length is 14 residues. V lost 0 bases and J 1 base, leaving 7 bases between the germline ends. Germline-derived CDR1 and CDR2 are MNHEY and SVGAGI. In DNA, the CDR3 is TGTGCCAGCAGTTACTCGGGTCAGTCCTACGAGCAGTACTTC. It specifies CASSYSGQSYEQYF.

The chain links TRBV5-5 to TRBJ2-1, with no clear D. V gave up 2 bases and J gave up 10 bases, with 10 bases separating them. Germline V gene data show CDR1 as SGHKS and CDR2 as YYEKEE (reference sequence). CDR3 length equals 12 residues. CDR3 protein: CASSFRAWEQFF. DNA for the CDR3: TGTGCCAGCAGCTTCCGGGCATGGGAGCAGTTCTTC. Supplemented by reference TRBV5-5 and TRBJ2-1, the full variable domain reads DAGVTQSPTHLIKTRGQQVTLRCSPISGHKSVSWYQQVLGQGPQFIFQYYEKEERGRGNFPDRFSARQFPNYSSELNVNALLLGDSALYLCASSFRAWEQFFGPGTRLTVL.

As to this clone: The same CDR3 arises from other DNA sequences in this sample as well. The V gene is TRBV5-1, the J gene TRBJ2-1, with 8 bases lining up with TRBD2. In germline, CDR1 is SGHRS, CDR2 YFSETQ. There are 15 residues in the CDR3. V lost 8 bases, J lost 6 bases, and 13 bases stayed unmatched. CDR3: CASSTGASGSNEQFF. The CDR3 bases are TGCGCCAGTTCCACCGGGGCTAGCGGGTCCAATGAGCAGTTCTTC.

This sequence joins TRBV18 and TRBJ2-7; 10 nucleotides agree with TRBD1. The germline V gene encodes CDR1 KGHSH and CDR2 LQKENI. This CDR3 contains 15 residues. Trimming at V came to 6 bases and at J to 3 bases, leaving 8 bases not matched to a gene. CDR3 DNA sequence: TGTGCCAGCTCCCTTTCGGGACAGGGGATCTACGAGCAGTACTTC. It yields the protein CASSLSGQGIYEQYF.

J is TRBJ2-7 and V is TRBV7-2; 8 bases map to TRBD1. Germline loops: CDR1 SGHTA, CDR2 FQGNSA. The ends lost 5 bases at V and 1 base at J; junction bases unmatched: 7. The CDR3 loop spans 15 amino acids. As DNA, the CDR3 is TGTGCCAGCAGCGCCACGCGACAGGGGTCCTACGAGCAGTACTTC. It codes for CASSATRQGSYEQYF. Supplemented by reference TRBV7-2 and TRBJ2-7, the full variable domain reads GAGVSQSPSNKVTEKGKDVELRCDPISGHTALYWYRQSLGQGLEFLIYFQGNSAPDKSGLPSDRFSAERTGGSVSTLTIQRTQQEDSAVYLCASSATRQGSYEQYFGPGTRLTVT.

This clone occurred once. V gene TRBV14 combines with J gene TRBJ2-1; TRBD2 agrees at 7 bases. This CDR3 is 17 amino acids long. Germline lookup yields CDR1 SGHDN and CDR2 FVKESK. The junction had 10 bases not matched to a gene; V was cut back by 0 bases and J by 5 bases. The CDR3 DNA sequence: TGTGCCAGCAGCCAAGATCTTGGGAGGGCCTACGACAATGAGCAGTTCTTC. Residues: CASSQDLGRAYDNEQFF.

A few counts support this clone. The V call is TRBV18, the J call TRBJ1-6; D not certain. The germline V gene encodes CDR1 KGHSH and CDR2 LQKENI. The CDR3 consists of 15 residues. Between the trimmed V and J ends, which lost 1 base and 8 bases, there was a span of 12 bases. CDR3 region: CASSPQEDLYSPLHF. The CDR3, as DNA: TGTGCCAGCTCACCACAGGAGGACCTTTATTCACCCCTCCACTTT.

DNA for the CDR3: TGTGCCAGCAGCGTAGGGGACGGGCCGGGAGGGGACGAGCAGTACTTC. Translation: CASSVGDGPGGDEQYF. This rearrangement joins TRBV9 to TRBJ2-7; 8 nucleotides align to TRBD2. This CDR3 has 16 residues. In germline, CDR1 is SGDLS, CDR2 YYNGEE. With 0 bases clipped from V and 5 bases from J, the junction kept 10 bases outside the gene matches.

The rearrangement links TRBV10-3 to TRBJ1-3; D possibly corresponds to TRBD1 (6 bases). The CDR3 runs 14 residues. The V and J ends lost 9 bases and 0 bases respectively, with 12 bases between them. The germline gives CDR1 ENHRY, CDR2 SYGVKD. CDR3 sequence reads: CAMGQGTSGNTIYF. CDR3 DNA sequence: TGTGCCATGGGGCAGGGGACCTCTGGAAACACCATATATTTT.

The CDR3 loop reads CASSFRQGRNTEAFF. The DNA of the CDR3 is TGTGCCAGCAGTTTTCGCCAGGGGCGAAACACTGAAGCTTTCTTT. The genes are TRBV28 and TRBJ1-1, with D perhaps TRBD1 (6 bases). This CDR3 region has 15 residues. Germline V gene sequence: CDR1 MDHEN, CDR2 SYDVKM. Trimming removed 3 bases at V and 2 bases at J, with 13 bases between.

The V call is TRBV5-1, the J call TRBJ2-7; 11 positions match TRBD2. The germline V gene encodes CDR1 SGHRS and CDR2 YFSETQ. This CDR3 is built from 17 residues. The trim removed 0 bases at V and 9 bases at J, leaving 14 bases unmatched. The DNA for the CDR3 is TGCGCCAGCAGCTTGGCCCCCACTAGCGGGGGTCTGTGGTGGCAGTACTTC. Translating it yields CASSLAPTSGGLWWQYF.

The genes are TRBV7-2 and TRBJ1-4, with 9 nucleotides matching TRBD1. In germline, CDR1 is SGHTA, CDR2 FQGNSA. CDR3 length equals 16 residues. V shed 5 bases and J 7 bases; nucleotides not matched to a gene: 11. CDR3 amino acids: CASSALTGGGSEKLFF. CDR3 bases: TGTGCCAGCAGCGCCTTAACAGGGGGCGGGAGTGAAAAACTGTTTTTT. The full variable domain, its missing parts supplied by reference TRBV7-2 and TRBJ1-4, is GAGVSQSPSNKVTEKGKDVELRCDPISGHTALYWYRQSLGQGLEFLIYFQGNSAPDKSGLPSDRFSAERTGGSVSTLTIQRTQQEDSAVYLCASSALTGGGSEKLFFGSGTQLSVL.

The chain joins TRBV29-1 to TRBJ2-3; D is ambiguous. Germline CDR1 and CDR2: SQVTM and ANQGSEA. This CDR3 is 13 amino acids long. Trimming pared 6 bases from V and 2 bases from J, leaving 12 bases between. DNA of the CDR3: TGCAGCGTCTCAGGACGGACCACAGATACGCAGTATTTT. Translating it yields CSVSGRTTDTQYF.

The chain carries TRBV5-1 and TRBJ2-5; the D gene is possibly TRBD1 (6 bases). Germline V gene lookup returns CDR1 SGHRS and CDR2 YFSETQ. The CDR3 runs to 16 residues. V lost 1 base and J 5 bases, leaving 18 bases between the germline ends. CDR3 sequence: CASSLIARGMSETQYF. DNA for the CDR3: TGCGCCAGCAGCTTGATTGCCAGGGGAATGAGTGAGACCCAGTACTTC. The variable domain in full, with the rest retrieved from reference TRBV5-1 and TRBJ2-5, is KAGVTQTPRYLIKTRGQQVTLSCSPISGHRSVSWYQQTPGQGLQFLFEYFSETQRNKGNFPGRFSGRQFSNSRSEMNVSTLELGDSALYLCASSLIARGMSETQYFGPGTRLLVL.

The chain employs TRBV6-5 and TRBJ1-2; weak D call: TRBD1 (5 bases). The CDR3 covers 14 residues. Germline CDR1 MNHEY, CDR2 SVGAGI. Trimming stripped 5 bases from V and 2 bases from J, with 12 bases between. The CDR3 sequence: CASSMVGANYGYTF. The CDR3 DNA sequence: TGTGCCAGCAGTATGGTTGGGGCGAACTATGGCTACACCTTC.

CDR3 coding DNA: TGTGCCAGCAGAAGACAGGGGAACTACGAGCAGTACTTC. It specifies CASRRQGNYEQYF. This chain links TRBV11-2 with TRBJ2-7; TRBD1 agrees at 8 bases. There are 13 residues in the CDR3. Trimming took 6 bases from V and 3 from J; bases not matched to a gene: 4. CDR1 is SGHAT, CDR2 FQNNGV, per germline.

The chain combines TRBV6-1 with TRBJ2-7; no definite D call. V was clipped by 3 bases and J by 3 bases, with 9 bases between them. The V gene's germline CDR1 is MNHNS and CDR2 SASEGT. The CDR3 length is 13 residues. The DNA for the CDR3 is TGTGCCAGCAGTGATTGGGCGGTCTACGAGCAGTACTTC. Protein: CASSDWAVYEQYF.

The chain combines TRBV2 with TRBJ2-7, with 7 bases fitting TRBD2. The germline V gene encodes CDR1 SNHLY and CDR2 FYNNEI. Unmatched junction bases numbered 7, after V lost 9 bases and J lost 5 bases. CDR3 length: 12 residues. CDR3 DNA sequence: TGTGCCAGTAGGACTAGACCCAACGAGCAGTACTTC. Amino acids: CASRTRPNEQYF.

In its sample, this clone was seen once. V usage is TRBV19 and J usage is TRBJ2-7; the D is unclear. Germline V CDR1 and CDR2: LNHDA, SQIVND (reference sequence). Trimming removed 1 base at V and 3 bases at J, with 7 bases between. There are 13 residues in the CDR3. CDR3 in amino acids: CASSIGPFYEQYF. CDR3 DNA: TGTGCCAGTAGTATAGGGCCCTTCTACGAGCAGTACTTC.

This chain uses TRBV5-6 with TRBJ1-2, with D uncertain. Trimming cost V 3 bases and J 1 base, with 10 bases left between them. Germline lookup yields CDR1 SGHDT and CDR2 YYEEEE. The CDR3 sequence is 14 residues long. CDR3 DNA: TGTGCCAGCAGCTCCCCGGGCGGTAACTATGGCTACACCTTC. This encodes CASSSPGGNYGYTF.

The J gene is TRBJ2-1, the V gene TRBV7-9, with 9 bases that match TRBD2. The CDR3 is 17 amino acids. Germline CDR1 SEHNR, CDR2 FQNEAQ (reference sequence). V lost 5 bases to trimming and J lost 1 base; unmatched junction nucleotides: 9. The DNA of the CDR3 is TGTGCCAGCAGCGCCGACACTAGCGGGCTTTCCTACAATGAGCAGTTCTTC. Protein sequence: CASSADTSGLSYNEQFF.

The gene calls are TRBV7-9 and TRBJ1-4; D is unclear. CDR3 length equals 15 residues. Per germline, CDR1 SEHNR and CDR2 FQNEAQ (reference sequence). Deletions cut 3 bases from V and 8 bases from J, with 16 bases between. The CDR3 protein is CASSFEPGEAEKLFF. For the CDR3, the DNA is TGTGCCAGCAGCTTCGAGCCCGGGGAGGCGGAAAAACTGTTTTTT.

V gene TRBV9 combines with J gene TRBJ2-3; D is uncertain. CDR1 is SGDLS, CDR2 YYNGEE, per germline. This CDR3 is 15 amino acids long. Deletions cut 0 bases from V and 1 base from J, with 9 bases between. The CDR3 spells CASSVVGAGTDTQYF. The CDR3, as DNA: TGTGCCAGCAGCGTAGTCGGTGCGGGCACAGATACGCAGTATTTT. The full variable domain, in which reference TRBV9 and TRBJ2-3 provide the parts outside the CDR3, is DSGVTQTPKHLITATGQRVTLRCSPRSGDLSVYWYQQSLDQGLQFLIQYYNGEERAKGNILERFSAQQFPDLHSELNLSSLELGDSALYFCASSVVGAGTDTQYFGPGTRLTVL.